This T cell receptor beta chain was profiled in a study of blood T cell repertoires in COVID-19. Study at large: T cells, B-cell-depleted T cells, or PBMCs supplied cDNA or gDNA.

This CDR3 is built from 14 residues. Germline CDR1 and CDR2: SEHNR and FQNEAQ (reference sequence). With 3 bases removed from V and 0 bases from J, the gap between germline ends came to 6 bases. Here immunoSEQ multiplex PCR was the method, and the copy in TCRdb shows in-frame clones only, minus some. The data show around 300,000 clones, 89% seen once. This clone was seen just once. The rearrangement uses TRBV7-9 and TRBJ2-1, with no clear D. Source material: peripheral blood. The TCR comes from a woman aged 40-49 years who had recovered from COVID-19. The CDR3 DNA reads TGTGCCAGCAGCTTCATCGGCTCCTACAATGAGCAGTTCTTC. This codes for CASSFIGSYNEQFF. The whole variable domain, filled in from reference TRBV7-9 and TRBJ2-1, reads DTGVSQNPRHKITKRGQNVTFRCDPISEHNRLYWYRQTLGQGPEFLTYFQNEAQLEKSRLLSDRFSAERPKGSFSTLEIQRTEQGDSAMYLCASSFIGSYNEQFFGPGTRLTVL.